This T cell receptor beta chain was documented in a study of T-cell memory formation after mild COVID-19. On this clonotype itself: Its antigen is unknown. A read error may produce the germline difference seen at one junction end.

Study conclusions and caveats: Mostly located in CM and EM were contracting CD4+ clones, with contracting CD8+ clones located in EMRA.

MiXCR, run by TCRdb on the 5' RACE reads, gives a single entry per CDR3 protein. The sample lists 400,000 or so distinct CDR3 sequences, 20% occurring once. CDR1 is SGHRS, CDR2 YFSETQ, per germline. The CDR3 totals 14 residues. The sample was PBMCs or a T cell subset sorted from them (not recorded which). The receptor was isolated from an adult woman who had mild COVID-19 (a few samples of this study predate the infection). Cell type and time point are not known. The rearrangement joins TRBV5-1 to TRBJ1-6; 11 bases fit TRBD1. CDR3 residues: CASSLGTGGSPLNF. CDR3 nucleotide sequence: TGCGCCAGCAGCCTAGGGACAGGGGGATCACCCCTCAACTTT. The full variable domain, rest sourced from reference TRBV5-1 and TRBJ1-6, is KAGVTQTPRYLIKTRGQQVTLSCSPISGHRSVSWYQQTPGQGLQFLFEYFSETQRNKGNFPGRFSGRQFSNSRSEMNVSTLELGDSALYLCASSLGTGGSPLNFGNGTRLTVT.